Below are 6 T cell receptor beta chains sequenced from a single sample in a study of cytomegalovirus exposure and HLA in healthy donors. Use of 60 Vbeta and 13 Jbeta primers characterized the PCR. TCRdb keeps only in-frame clones here, not all; method: immunoSEQ multiplex PCR. The sample holds about 240,000 clones, approximately 85% seen once. The specimen sequenced was PBMCs. The receptors come from a girl aged 2 to 9 in good health and CMV-seronegative.

The chain links TRBV6-4 to TRBJ2-3, with a weak D call TRBD1 (6 bases). V shed 8 bases and J shed 1 base, with 13 bases lying between them. Germline lookup yields CDR1 MRHNA and CDR2 SNTAGT. The CDR3 is 14 amino acids. As DNA, the CDR3 is TGTGCCAGCCGTGGAAGACAGGGCACAGATACGCAGTATTTT. Translating it yields CASRGRQGTDTQYF.

This clone was seen a handful of times. The V gene is TRBV2, the J gene TRBJ2-7; D may be TRBD2 (6 bases). This CDR3 comprises 12 residues. V was shortened by 4 bases and J by 5 bases, with 9 bases between the two germline ends. CDR1 and CDR2 (germline): SNHLY, FYNNEI. This CDR3 reads CASSGGGDEQYF. The CDR3 DNA follows: TGTGCCAGCAGTGGGGGCGGGGACGAGCAGTACTTC. Full variable domain (rest looked up from reference TRBV2 and TRBJ2-7): EPEVTQTPSHQVTQMGQEVILRCVPISNHLYFYWYRQILGQKVEFLVSFYNNEISEKSEIFDDQFSVERPDGSNFTLKIRSTKLEDSAMYFCASSGGGDEQYFGPGTRLTVT.

The CDR3 loop is CASGLKGTGEAFF. In DNA form, the CDR3 reads TGTGCTAGTGGTTTGAAAGGAACGGGTGAAGCTTTCTTT. The rearrangement uses TRBV12-5 and TRBJ1-1; no reliable D call. V dropped 2 bases and J dropped 7 bases, with 11 bases sitting between them. Germline assignment: CDR1 LGHNT and CDR2 FRNRAP. CDR3 length equals 13 residues.

This chain joins TRBV28 and TRBJ2-7, with 12 bases identical to TRBD1. The CDR3 length is 16 residues. CDR1 MDHEN and CDR2 SYDVKM come from the germline V gene. Germline trimming cut 6 bases from V and 7 bases from J; bases unmatched to any gene: 13. The CDR3 here is CASRRGSGQGAKEQYF. The CDR3 coding sequence is TGTGCCAGCAGGCGAGGCTCGGGACAGGGGGCAAAAGAGCAGTACTTC.

This clone was observed a few times. CDR3 coding DNA: TGTGCCAGCAGTGCCCAGGGGGCCCCTCCTGGAAACACCATATATTTT. It is translated as CASSAQGAPPGNTIYF. The chain recombines TRBV6-1 with TRBJ1-3, with 8 nucleotides matching TRBD1. Per the germline V gene, CDR1 is MNHNS and CDR2 is SASEGT. The junction had 7 bases not matched to a gene; V was cut back by 4 bases and J by 2 bases. The CDR3 totals 16 residues.

Written as DNA, the CDR3 is TGTGCCAGCAGTGATCCAGGGGAAGTCTACACCTTC. Translated, it gives CASSDPGEVYTF. The rearrangement links TRBV6-1 to TRBJ1-2; TRBD1 might be the D (6 bases). Germline V gene lookup returns CDR1 MNHNS and CDR2 SASEGT. The CDR3 runs 12 residues. The V end was cut by 3 bases, the J end by 10 bases, with 12 bases between.